The TCR beta chain described here comes from a study of T cells in Graves' hyperthyroidism and ophthalmopathy (dated by TCRdb to the late 2010s). Context from the whole study: Peripheral blood samples were taken at initial diagnosis, before any treatment was given. The 90 to 100 discovery patients were randomly divided into training and test sets at a 7:3 ratio. To identify TCR V-J signatures that set the groups apart, the researchers used a discovery cohort of more than 95 patients, made up of 40 to 45 with Graves' ophthalmopathy and some 60 with stable Graves' hyperthyroidism. Prospective prediction of ophthalmopathy was tested in an independent validation cohort consisting of roughly 19 hyperthyroidism patients and 17 patients who later progressed to ophthalmopathy. The paper describes TCR Vbeta CDR3 sequencing of more than 120 peripheral blood samples, made up of 43 ophthalmopathy patients, roughly 72 hyperthyroidism patients and 17 progressor patients. In more than 5 Graves' hyperthyroidism patients, the study also compared T-cell repertoires from thyroid tissue with T-cell repertoires from blood. Once sampling was done, hyperthyroidism patients were given methimazole at a starting dose of 30 mg daily, whereas ophthalmopathy patients were given high-dose intravenous methylprednisolone.

TCR beta CDR3 regions were amplified from RNA transcripts. For the first round of RT-PCR on the TCR CDR3, the HTBI primer set was used together with the Qiagen OneStep RT-PCR kit. Libraries were constructed in a second round of multiplex PCR, after which size selection and purification were carried out. Libraries were sequenced paired-end with 100 bp reads on an Illumina HiSeq2000. Per the source publication's procedure: SOAPnuke was used to process the raw data, throwing out any read that contained adapters or uncalled bases, had a mean Phred below 15, or lacked an exact constant-primer or identifier match. High-quality paired reads were merged using COPE v1.2.5, and each unique nucleotide sequence was defined as a clonotype. MiTCR v1.1 was used to align the clonotypes against IMGT TRBV, TRBD and TRBJ reference segments. Analysis was restricted to V-J combinations with a frequency above 0.0001, which covered approximately 99% of repertoires. A TCS score was defined as the ratio of F50 (clonal expansion) to E x V (chaos), with BLOSUM62-based TCRdist applied between CDR3 peptides within each V-J. Welch's t-statistics and random forest reduced fewer than 550 V-J features to 10 to 15, which were used in a naive Bayes classifier (R e1071). Using fastp trimming at Q25 and MiXCR clonotype assembly, TCRdb reanalyzed the public sequencing data and kept in-frame beta chains. Under each unique CDR3 protein, matching rows form one entry showing the most common genes and DNA. These V and J calls originate from TCRdb's pipeline instead of the authors' own analysis. Across this sample there are about 570,000 distinct CDR3 sequences, with 14% seen only once. The top ten hold around 14% of the sample.

At least ten counts were recorded for this clonotype. This clone's antigen is unknown. Base quality data are lacking; no much larger clone is found one base away. Stable Graves' hyperthyroidism was defined as the absence of progression to ophthalmopathy over 18 months of follow-up. Hyperthyroidism patients were newly diagnosed, had a disease duration of under 2 months, and were aged 18 to 65 years. Exclusion was applied to patients with uncontrolled infections, other autoimmune diseases, pregnancy or lactation. Diagnoses were based on clinical symptoms, serum thyroxine and TRAb, thyroid ultrasound and orbital computed tomography. Ficoll-Paque density gradient centrifugation was used to isolate PBMCs from about 9.4 ml of fresh peripheral blood. Total RNA was extracted with Trizol reagent, and quality was checked on an Agilent 2100 Bioanalyzer. V and J are truncated by 4 bases and 2 bases respectively, leaving an intervening sequence of 14 bases. Taken from the germline V gene, the CDR1 and CDR2 loops are SGHNT and YENEEA. The CDR3 starts with the cysteine, ends with the phenylalanine, and has 15 residues. Solely the CDR3 DNA is kept, with 45 bases framed from the first base.

Summary of the overall study and its limitations: Ophthalmopathy was separated from stable hyperthyroidism by a 13 V-J signature model, with approximately 85% sensitivity and 81% to 83% specificity obtained in cross-validation and 80%/75% obtained in testing. No statistical method was used to fix the sample size in advance, and group allocation was not hidden from the investigators. In validation, the model predicted progression to ophthalmopathy with roughly 66% sensitivity and over 72% specificity, a median of 6.5 months before onset. Most expanded thyroid clonotypes (frequency above 0.001) were also found in blood, which suggests that blood repertoires may mirror thyroid immune responses.

The sequenced material came from blood. This sequence uses TRBV11-3 and TRBJ2-5, with no reliable assignment of the D segment. This TCR was sampled from a woman aged 40 to 50 with Graves' hyperthyroidism. The bases read TGTGCCAGCAGCTCGGACGGAGCAGGACAAGAGACCCAGTACTTC. This sequence encodes CASSSDGAGQETQYF.